This T cell receptor (beta chain) was recovered during a study of OX40 agonist ivuxolimab in advanced cancers. Turning to the study itself: All patients had ivuxolimab intravenously every 2 weeks at 0.01 to 10 mg/kg.

The CDR3 is 15 residues long. This table comes from immunoSEQ multiplex PCR, and its TCRdb copy is limited to in-frame clones, with some not included. Here the sample spans tens of thousands of clones, approximately 90% being singletons. This sequence was found in an adult with an advanced solid tumor such as melanoma, head and neck, liver or kidney cancer. This material consisted of CD4+ or CD8+ T cells sorted from blood, taken in a trial of the OX40 agonist ivuxolimab. V usage is TRBV21-1 and J usage is TRBJ1-5. TRBV21-1 is described as a pseudogene. The CDR3 sequence is CASSKGISGPKPQHF. The CDR3 coding sequence is TGTGCCAGCAGCAAAGGGATTAGCGGCCCCAAGCCCCAGCATTTT.